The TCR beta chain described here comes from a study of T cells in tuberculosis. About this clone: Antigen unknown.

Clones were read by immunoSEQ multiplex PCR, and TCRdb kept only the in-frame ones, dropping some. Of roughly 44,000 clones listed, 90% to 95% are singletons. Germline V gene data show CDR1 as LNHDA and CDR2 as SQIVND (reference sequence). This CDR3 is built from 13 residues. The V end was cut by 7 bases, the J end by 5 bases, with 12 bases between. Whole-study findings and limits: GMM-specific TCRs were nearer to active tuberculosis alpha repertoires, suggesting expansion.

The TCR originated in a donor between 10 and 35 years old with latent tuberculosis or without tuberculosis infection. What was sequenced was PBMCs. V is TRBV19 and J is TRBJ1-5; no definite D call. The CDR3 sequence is CASKGGAHQPQHF. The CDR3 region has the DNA TGTGCCAGTAAGGGAGGAGCCCATCAGCCCCAGCATTTT.